Each of the 5 T cell receptor beta chains below was sequenced from the same sample in a study of human T cells and chemical hapten exposure. Stated time point: healthy volunteer bleed at 6 weeks. Blood, whole and unfractionated, served as the source for total RNA extraction. From the RACE reads, TCRdb called clonotypes with MiXCR, one entry per CDR3 protein. The table has 44,000 or so distinct CDR3 sequences, about 4% seen once. Sequencing was carried out using whole blood. Receptors originate from a human donor in good health. Some clones in this sample may be carry-over from other donors' samples.

This clonotype was seen repeatedly, ten times or more. The chain joins TRBV27 to TRBJ1-6; 9 nucleotides match TRBD1. The CDR3 runs 14 residues. Germline CDR1 MNHEY, CDR2 SMNVEV (reference sequence). V lost 5 bases and J lost 9; bases outside the gene matches: 5. CDR3 bases: TGTGCCAGCAGTCAGGGACAGGGTGTTTCACCCCTCCACTTT. Its translation: CASSQGQGVSPLHF.

The rearrangement joins TRBV12-3 or TRBV12-4 to TRBJ1-5; D ambiguous. V was trimmed by 4 bases and J by 7 bases, leaving 14 bases between them. The length of the CDR3 is 14 residues. The CDR3 nucleotides are TGTGCCAGCAGTTGGCCGGGCAGTGACCAGCCCCAGCATTTT. The encoded protein is CASSWPGSDQPQHF.

The chain is built from TRBV11-1 and TRBJ2-5, with D unclear. CDR1 SGHAT and CDR2 FQDESV come from the germline V gene (reference sequence). Trimming took off 5 bases at V and 4 bases at J, with 11 bases between the two ends. CDR3 length: 13 amino acids. CDR3 residues: CASSPVSLETQYF. The CDR3 DNA sequence: TGTGCCAGCAGCCCGGTCAGCCTAGAGACCCAGTACTTC. The full variable domain, its missing parts supplied by reference TRBV11-1 and TRBJ2-5, is EAEVAQSPRYKITEKSQAVAFWCDPISGHATLYWYRQILGQGPELLVQFQDESVVDDSQLPKDRFSAERLKGVDSTLKIQPAELGDSAMYLCASSPVSLETQYFGPGTRLLVL.

This clonotype occurred many times. The gene calls are TRBV4-1 and TRBJ2-3, with 10 bases lining up with TRBD2. Per germline, CDR1 MGHRA and CDR2 YSYEKL. The CDR3 is 20 amino acids. With 1 base clipped from V and 0 bases from J, the junction kept 13 bases outside the gene matches. CDR3 residues: CASSQVVLAGVGGSTDTQYF. CDR3 nucleotides: TGCGCCAGCAGCCAAGTCGTGCTAGCGGGAGTGGGGGGTAGCACAGATACGCAGTATTTT.

This clonotype is judged medium-sized. The J gene is TRBJ1-1, the V gene TRBV7-3; D remains unclear. CDR1 SGHTA and CDR2 FQGTGA come from the germline V gene. The length of the CDR3 is 13 residues. Trimming removed 2 bases from V and 1 base from J, with 5 bases in between. CDR3 region: CASSLQTNTEAFF. As DNA, the CDR3 is TGTGCCAGCAGCTTACAGACGAACACTGAAGCTTTCTTT.